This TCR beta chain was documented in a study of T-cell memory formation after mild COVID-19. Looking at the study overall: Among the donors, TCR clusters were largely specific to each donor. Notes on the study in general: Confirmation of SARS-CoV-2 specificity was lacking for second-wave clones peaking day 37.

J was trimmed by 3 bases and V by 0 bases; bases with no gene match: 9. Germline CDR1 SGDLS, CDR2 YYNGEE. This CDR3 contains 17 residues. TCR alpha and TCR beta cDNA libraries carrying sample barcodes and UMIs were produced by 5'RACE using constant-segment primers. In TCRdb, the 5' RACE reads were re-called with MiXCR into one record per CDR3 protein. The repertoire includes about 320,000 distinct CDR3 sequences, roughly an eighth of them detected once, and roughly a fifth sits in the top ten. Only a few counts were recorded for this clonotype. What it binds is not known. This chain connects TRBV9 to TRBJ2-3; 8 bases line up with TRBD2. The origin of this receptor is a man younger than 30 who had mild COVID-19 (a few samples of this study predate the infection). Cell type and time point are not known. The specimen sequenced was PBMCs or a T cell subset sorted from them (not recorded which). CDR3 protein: CASSVVSGLGSTDTQYF. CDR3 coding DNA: TGTGCCAGCAGCGTAGTTTCGGGACTAGGGTCGACAGATACGCAGTATTTT.